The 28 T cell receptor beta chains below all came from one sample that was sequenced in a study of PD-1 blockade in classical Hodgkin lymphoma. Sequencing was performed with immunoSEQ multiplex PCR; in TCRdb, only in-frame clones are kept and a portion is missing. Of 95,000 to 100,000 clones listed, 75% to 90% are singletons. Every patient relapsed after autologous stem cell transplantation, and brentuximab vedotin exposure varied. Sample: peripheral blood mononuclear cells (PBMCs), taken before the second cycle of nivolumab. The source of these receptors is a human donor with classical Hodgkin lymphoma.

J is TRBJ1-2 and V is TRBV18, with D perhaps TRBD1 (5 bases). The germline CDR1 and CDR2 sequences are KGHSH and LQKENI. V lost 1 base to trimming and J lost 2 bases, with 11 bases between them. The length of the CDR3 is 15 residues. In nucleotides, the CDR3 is TGTGCCAGCTCACCACAAATGGGACCAAACTATGGCTACACCTTC. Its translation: CASSPQMGPNYGYTF.

The CDR3 DNA reads as TGCGCCAGCAGCCCAGGGGCAGGGCTTATGAACACTGAAGCTTTCTTT. Protein: CASSPGAGLMNTEAFF. The gene calls are TRBV4-1 and TRBJ1-1, with TRBD1 as a possible D gene (6 bases). Looked up from germline, CDR1 is MGHRA and CDR2 is YSYEKL. The CDR3 loop spans 16 amino acids. Trimming took off 4 bases at V and 0 bases at J, with 15 bases between the two ends.

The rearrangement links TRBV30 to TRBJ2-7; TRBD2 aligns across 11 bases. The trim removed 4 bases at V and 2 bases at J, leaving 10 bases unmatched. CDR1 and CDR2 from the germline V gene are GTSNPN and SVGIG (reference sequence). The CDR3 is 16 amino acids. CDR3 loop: CAWTRLAGPTPYEQYF. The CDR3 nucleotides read TGTGCCTGGACCCGACTAGCGGGGCCCACCCCCTACGAGCAGTACTTC.

The CDR3 coding sequence is TGTGCCAGCAGTTTATCGATGGGTACCACTGAAGCTTTCTTT. Protein: CASSLSMGTTEAFF. V and J are TRBV27 and TRBJ1-1; D is uncertain. Trimming removed 0 bases from V and 4 bases from J, with 9 bases in between. The CDR3 runs to 14 residues. In germline, CDR1 is MNHEY, CDR2 SMNVEV (reference sequence).

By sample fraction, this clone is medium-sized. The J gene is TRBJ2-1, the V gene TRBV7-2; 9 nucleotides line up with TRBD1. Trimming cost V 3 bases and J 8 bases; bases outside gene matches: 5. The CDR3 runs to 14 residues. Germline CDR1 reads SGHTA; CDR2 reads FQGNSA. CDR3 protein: CASSFGTGLYEQFF. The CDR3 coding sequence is TGTGCCAGCAGCTTCGGGACAGGGCTCTATGAGCAGTTCTTC. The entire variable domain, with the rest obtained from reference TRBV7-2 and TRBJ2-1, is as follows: GAGVSQSPSNKVTEKGKDVELRCDPISGHTALYWYRQSLGQGLEFLIYFQGNSAPDKSGLPSDRFSAERTGGSVSTLTIQRTQQEDSAVYLCASSFGTGLYEQFFGPGTRLTVL.

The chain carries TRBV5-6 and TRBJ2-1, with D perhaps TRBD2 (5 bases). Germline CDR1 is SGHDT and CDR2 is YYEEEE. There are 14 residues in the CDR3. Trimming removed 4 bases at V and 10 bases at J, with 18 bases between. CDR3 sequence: CASSLVDSWEEQFF. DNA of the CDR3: TGTGCCAGCAGCCTTGTAGACTCCTGGGAGGAGCAGTTCTTC.

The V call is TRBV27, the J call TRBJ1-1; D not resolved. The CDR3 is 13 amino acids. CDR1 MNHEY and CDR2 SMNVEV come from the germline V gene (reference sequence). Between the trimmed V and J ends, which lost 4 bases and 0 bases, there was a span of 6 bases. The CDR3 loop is CASSSLMNTEAFF. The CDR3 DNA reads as TGTGCCAGCAGTTCTCTCATGAACACTGAAGCTTTCTTT.

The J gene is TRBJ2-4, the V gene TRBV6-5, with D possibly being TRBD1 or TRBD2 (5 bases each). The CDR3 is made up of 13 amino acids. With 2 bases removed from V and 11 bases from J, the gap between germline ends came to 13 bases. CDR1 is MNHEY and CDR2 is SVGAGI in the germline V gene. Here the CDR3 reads CASSYQRWDLQYF. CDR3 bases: TGTGCCAGCAGTTACCAACGTTGGGACCTTCAGTACTTC.

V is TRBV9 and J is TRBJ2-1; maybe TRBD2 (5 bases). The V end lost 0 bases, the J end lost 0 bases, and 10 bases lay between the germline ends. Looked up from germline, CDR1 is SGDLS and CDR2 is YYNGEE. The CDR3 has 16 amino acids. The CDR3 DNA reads TGTGCCAGCAGCGTAGTCATCGGGAACTCCTACAATGAGCAGTTCTTC. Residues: CASSVVIGNSYNEQFF.

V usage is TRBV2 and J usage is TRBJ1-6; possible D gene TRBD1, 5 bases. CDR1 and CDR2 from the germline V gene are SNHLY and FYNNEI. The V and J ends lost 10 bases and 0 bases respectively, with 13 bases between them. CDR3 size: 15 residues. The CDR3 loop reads CATLGLGSYNSPLHF. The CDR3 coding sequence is TGTGCCACCCTGGGACTGGGCTCCTATAATTCACCCCTCCACTTT.

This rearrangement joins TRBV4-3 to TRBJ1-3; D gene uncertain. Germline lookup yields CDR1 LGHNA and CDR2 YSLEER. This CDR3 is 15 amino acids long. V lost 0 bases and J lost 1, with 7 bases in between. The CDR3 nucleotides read TGCGCCAGCAGCCAAGACGAAGCTTCTGGAAACACCATATATTTT. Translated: CASSQDEASGNTIYF.

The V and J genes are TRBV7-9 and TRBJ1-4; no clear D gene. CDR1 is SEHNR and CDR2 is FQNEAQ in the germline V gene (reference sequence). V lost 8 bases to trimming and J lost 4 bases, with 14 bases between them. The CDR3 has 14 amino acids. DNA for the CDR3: TGTGCCAGCGGCTCGAGACTGAGTAATGAAAAACTGTTTTTT. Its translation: CASGSRLSNEKLFF.

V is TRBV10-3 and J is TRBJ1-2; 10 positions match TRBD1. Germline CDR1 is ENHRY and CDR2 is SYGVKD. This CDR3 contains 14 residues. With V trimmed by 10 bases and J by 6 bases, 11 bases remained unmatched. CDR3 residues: CATLVDRGFNGYTF. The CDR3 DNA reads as TGTGCCACCCTGGTGGACAGGGGGTTCAATGGCTACACCTTC.

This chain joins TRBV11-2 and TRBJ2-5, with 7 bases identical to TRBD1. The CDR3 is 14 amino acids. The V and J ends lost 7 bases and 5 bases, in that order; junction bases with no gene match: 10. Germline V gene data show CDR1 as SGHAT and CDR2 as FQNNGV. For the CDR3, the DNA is TGTGCCAGCACGTCGCGAGGGGGCAGTGAGACCCAGTACTTC. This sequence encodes CASTSRGGSETQYF.

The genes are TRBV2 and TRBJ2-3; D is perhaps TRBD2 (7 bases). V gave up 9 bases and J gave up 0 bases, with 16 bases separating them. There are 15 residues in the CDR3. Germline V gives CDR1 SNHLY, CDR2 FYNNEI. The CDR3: CARGRGYSSTDTQYF. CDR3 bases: TGTGCCAGGGGGAGGGGGTATTCTAGCACAGATACGCAGTATTTT.

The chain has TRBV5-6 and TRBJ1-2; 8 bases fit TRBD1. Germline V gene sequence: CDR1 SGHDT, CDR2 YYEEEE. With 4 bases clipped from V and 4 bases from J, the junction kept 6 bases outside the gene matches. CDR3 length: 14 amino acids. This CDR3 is CASSAGTGPYGYTF. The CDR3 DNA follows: TGTGCCAGCAGCGCTGGGACAGGACCCTATGGCTACACCTTC.

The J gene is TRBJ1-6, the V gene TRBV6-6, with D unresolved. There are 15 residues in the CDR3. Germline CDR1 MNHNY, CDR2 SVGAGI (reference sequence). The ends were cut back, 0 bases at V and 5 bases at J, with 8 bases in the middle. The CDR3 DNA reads TGTGCCAGCAGTTACTCGAGCGGGGATAATTCACCCCTCCACTTT. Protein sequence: CASSYSSGDNSPLHF.

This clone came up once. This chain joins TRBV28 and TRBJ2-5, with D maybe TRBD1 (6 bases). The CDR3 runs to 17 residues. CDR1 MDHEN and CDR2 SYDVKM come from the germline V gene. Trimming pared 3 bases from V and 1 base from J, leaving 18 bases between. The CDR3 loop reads CASSFERGHRIQETQYF. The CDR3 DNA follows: TGTGCCAGCAGTTTTGAACGGGGACATAGGATCCAAGAGACCCAGTACTTC.

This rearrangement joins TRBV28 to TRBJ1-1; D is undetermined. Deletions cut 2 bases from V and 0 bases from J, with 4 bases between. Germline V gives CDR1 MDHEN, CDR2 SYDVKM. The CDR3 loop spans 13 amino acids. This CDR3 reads CASSLDLNTEAFF. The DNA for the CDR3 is TGTGCCAGCAGTTTAGATCTGAACACTGAAGCTTTCTTT.

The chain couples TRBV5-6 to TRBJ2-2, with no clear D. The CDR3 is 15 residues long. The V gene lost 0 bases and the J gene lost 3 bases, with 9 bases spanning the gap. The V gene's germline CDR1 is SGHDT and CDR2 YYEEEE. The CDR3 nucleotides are TGTGCCAGCAGCTTGGACCGGGTGTACACCGGGGAGCTGTTTTTT. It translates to CASSLDRVYTGELFF.

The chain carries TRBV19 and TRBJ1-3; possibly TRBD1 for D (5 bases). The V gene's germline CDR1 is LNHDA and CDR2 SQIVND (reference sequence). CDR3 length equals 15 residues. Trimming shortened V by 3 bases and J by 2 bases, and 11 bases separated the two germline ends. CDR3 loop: CASSIGGYAGNTIYF. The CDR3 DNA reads TGTGCCAGTAGTATTGGGGGGTACGCTGGAAACACCATATATTTT.

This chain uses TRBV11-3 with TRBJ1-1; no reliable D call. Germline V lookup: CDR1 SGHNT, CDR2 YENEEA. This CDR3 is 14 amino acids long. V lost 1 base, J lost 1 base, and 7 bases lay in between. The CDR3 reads CASSLGEGNTEAFF. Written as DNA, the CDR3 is TGTGCCAGCAGCTTAGGGGAGGGGAACACTGAAGCTTTCTTT.

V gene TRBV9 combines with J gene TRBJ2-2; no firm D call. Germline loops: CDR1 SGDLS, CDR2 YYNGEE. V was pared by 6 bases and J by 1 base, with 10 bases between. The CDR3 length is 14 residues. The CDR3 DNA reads TGTGCCAGCAAAAGGACGGGGAACACCGGGGAGCTGTTTTTT. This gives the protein CASKRTGNTGELFF.

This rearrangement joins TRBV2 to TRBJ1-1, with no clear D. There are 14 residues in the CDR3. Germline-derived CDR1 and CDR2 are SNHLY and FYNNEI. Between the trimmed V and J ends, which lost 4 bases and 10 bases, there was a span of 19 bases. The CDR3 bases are TGTGCCAGCAGTGCCTCCTCCCTCTATTTAAGAGCTTTCTTT. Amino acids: CASSASSLYLRAFF.

CDR3 nucleotides: TGTGCCAGCAGTGAAGGACCCCCACCAGACGAAAAACTGTTTTTT. Translating it yields CASSEGPPPDEKLFF. The chain uses TRBV6-1 and TRBJ1-4; D is undetermined. The germline V gene has CDR1 MNHNS and CDR2 SASEGT. The CDR3 sequence is 15 residues long. V shed 1 base and J shed 8 bases, with 14 bases lying between them.

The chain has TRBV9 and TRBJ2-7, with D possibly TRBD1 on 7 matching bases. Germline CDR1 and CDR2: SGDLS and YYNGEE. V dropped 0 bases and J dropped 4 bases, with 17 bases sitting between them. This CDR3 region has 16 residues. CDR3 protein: CASSVGAQGGRYEQYF. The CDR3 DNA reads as TGTGCCAGCAGCGTAGGGGCCCAGGGGGGACGGTACGAGCAGTACTTC.

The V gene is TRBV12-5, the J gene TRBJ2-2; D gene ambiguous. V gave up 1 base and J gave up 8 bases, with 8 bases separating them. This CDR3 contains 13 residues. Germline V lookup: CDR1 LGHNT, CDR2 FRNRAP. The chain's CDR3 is CASGLDQAGELFF. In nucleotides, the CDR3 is TGTGCTAGTGGTTTGGATCAGGCTGGGGAGCTGTTTTTT.

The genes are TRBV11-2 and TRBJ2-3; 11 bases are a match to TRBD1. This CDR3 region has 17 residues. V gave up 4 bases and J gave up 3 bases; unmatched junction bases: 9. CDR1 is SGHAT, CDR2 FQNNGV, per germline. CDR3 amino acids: CASSSIARDRGTDTQYF. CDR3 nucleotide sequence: TGTGCCAGCAGCTCTATCGCCCGGGACAGGGGGACAGATACGCAGTATTTT.